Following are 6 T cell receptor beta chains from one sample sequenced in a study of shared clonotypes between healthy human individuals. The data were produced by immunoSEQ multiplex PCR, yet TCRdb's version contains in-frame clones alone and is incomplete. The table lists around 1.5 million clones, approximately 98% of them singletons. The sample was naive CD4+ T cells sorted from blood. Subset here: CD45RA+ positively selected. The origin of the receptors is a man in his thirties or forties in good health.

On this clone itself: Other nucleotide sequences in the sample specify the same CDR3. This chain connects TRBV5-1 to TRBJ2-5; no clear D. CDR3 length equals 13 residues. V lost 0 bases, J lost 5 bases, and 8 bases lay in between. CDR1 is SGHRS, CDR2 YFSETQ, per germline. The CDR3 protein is CASSLAGRETQYF. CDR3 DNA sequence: TGCGCCAGCAGCTTGGCGGGTAGGGAGACCCAGTACTTC.

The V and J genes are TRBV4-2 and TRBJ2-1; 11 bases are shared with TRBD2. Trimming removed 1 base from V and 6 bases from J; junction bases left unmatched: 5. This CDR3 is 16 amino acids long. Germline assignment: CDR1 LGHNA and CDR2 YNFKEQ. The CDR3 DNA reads TGTGCCAGCAGCCAAGCCTCCCTAGCGGGAGGCAATGAGCAGTTCTTC. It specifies CASSQASLAGGNEQFF.

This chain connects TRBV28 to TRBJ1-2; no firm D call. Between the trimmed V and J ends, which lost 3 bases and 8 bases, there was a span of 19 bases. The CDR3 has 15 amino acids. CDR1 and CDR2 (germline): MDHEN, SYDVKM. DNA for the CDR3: TGTGCCAGCAGTTTGACCCGACACCGGATGGGGGGCTACACCTTC. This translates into CASSLTRHRMGGYTF.

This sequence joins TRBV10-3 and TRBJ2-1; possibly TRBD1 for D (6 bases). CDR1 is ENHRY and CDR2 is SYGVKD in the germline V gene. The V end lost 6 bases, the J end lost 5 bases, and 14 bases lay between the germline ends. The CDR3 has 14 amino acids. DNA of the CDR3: TGTGCCATCAGCTCTACAGGGAATAACAATGAGCAGTTCTTC. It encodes CAISSTGNNNEQFF.

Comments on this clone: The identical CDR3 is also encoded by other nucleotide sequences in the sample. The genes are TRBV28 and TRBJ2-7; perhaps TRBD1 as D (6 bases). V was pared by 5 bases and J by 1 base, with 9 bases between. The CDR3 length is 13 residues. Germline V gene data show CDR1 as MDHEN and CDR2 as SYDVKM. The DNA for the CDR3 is TGTGCCAGCAGTCCTGGACAGTCCTACGAGCAGTACTTC. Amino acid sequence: CASSPGQSYEQYF.

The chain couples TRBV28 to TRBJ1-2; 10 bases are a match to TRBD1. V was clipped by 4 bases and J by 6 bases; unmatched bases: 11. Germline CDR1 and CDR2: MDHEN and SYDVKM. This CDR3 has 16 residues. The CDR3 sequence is CASSSLGTGDRNGYTF. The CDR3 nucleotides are TGTGCCAGCAGTTCCCTCGGGACAGGGGATCGAAATGGCTACACCTTC.